The following is a TCR beta chain sequence with its context. The junction and the germline gene differ at one end; a read error may be behind it. The data were obtained in a study of blood T cell repertoires in COVID-19. Study background: The origin of the acute and convalescent COVID-19 samples was the United States, Italy and Spain. T cells, B-cell-depleted T cells, or PBMCs supplied cDNA or gDNA.

Authors' analysis steps: Estimation of nucleated cell counts relied on the amplification of reference gene primers. Produced via immunoSEQ multiplex PCR; TCRdb's table is partial and in-frame only. From that table come the V and J calls and clone size; the DNA was used to work out D and trimming. The data show nearly 70,000 clones, approximately 78% seen once. This CDR3 contains 18 residues. The germline V gene has CDR1 SSHAT and CDR2 FNYEAQ (reference sequence). This receptor was identified in a woman of 80 years or more with acute or convalescent COVID-19. The chain uses TRBV7-7 and TRBJ2-2; D is possibly TRBD2 (6 bases). Sequencing was carried out using peripheral blood. In DNA, the CDR3 is TGTGCTAGCAGCTTAGAGCAGGGAGGCAGTAGGAACACCGGGGAGCTGTTTTTT. This sequence encodes CASSLEQGGSRNTGELFF.